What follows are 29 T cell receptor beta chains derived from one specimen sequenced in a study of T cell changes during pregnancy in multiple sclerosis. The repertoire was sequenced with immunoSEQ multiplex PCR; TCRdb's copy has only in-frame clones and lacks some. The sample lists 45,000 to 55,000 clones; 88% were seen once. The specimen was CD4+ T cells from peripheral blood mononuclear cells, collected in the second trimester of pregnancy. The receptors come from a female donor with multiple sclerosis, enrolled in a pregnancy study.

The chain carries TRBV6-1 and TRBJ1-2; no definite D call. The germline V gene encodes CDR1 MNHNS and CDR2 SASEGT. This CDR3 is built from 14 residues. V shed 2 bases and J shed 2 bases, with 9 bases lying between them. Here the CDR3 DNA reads TGTGCCAGCAGTGAACGCAGGTGGAACTATGGCTACACCTTC. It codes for CASSERRWNYGYTF.

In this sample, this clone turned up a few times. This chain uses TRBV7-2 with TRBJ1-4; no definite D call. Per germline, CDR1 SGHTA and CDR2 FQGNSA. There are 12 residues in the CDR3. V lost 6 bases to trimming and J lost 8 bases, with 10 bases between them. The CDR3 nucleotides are TGTGCCAGCAGGGAGGGAAGCGAAAAACTGTTTTTT. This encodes CASREGSEKLFF. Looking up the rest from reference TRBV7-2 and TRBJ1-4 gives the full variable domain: GAGVSQSPSNKVTEKGKDVELRCDPISGHTALYWYRQSLGQGLEFLIYFQGNSAPDKSGLPSDRFSAERTGGSVSTLTIQRTQQEDSAVYLCASREGSEKLFFGSGTQLSVL.

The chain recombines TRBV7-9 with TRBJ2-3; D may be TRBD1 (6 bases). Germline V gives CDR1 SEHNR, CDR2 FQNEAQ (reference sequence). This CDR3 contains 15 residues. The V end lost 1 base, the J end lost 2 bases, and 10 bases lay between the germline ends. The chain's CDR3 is CASSLGRTDTDTQYF. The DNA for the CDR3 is TGTGCCAGCAGCTTAGGGCGGACAGACACAGATACGCAGTATTTT.

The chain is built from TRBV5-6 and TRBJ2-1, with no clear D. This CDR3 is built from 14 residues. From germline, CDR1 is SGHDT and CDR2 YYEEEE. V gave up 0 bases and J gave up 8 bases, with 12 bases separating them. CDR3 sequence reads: CASSLDLSYYEQFF. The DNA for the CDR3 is TGTGCCAGCAGCTTGGATCTTAGCTATTATGAGCAGTTCTTC.

The CDR3 loop is CASSIAAGGSYEQYF. CDR3 sequence (DNA): TGTGCCAGTAGTATAGCGGCGGGCGGCTCCTACGAGCAGTACTTC. The chain is built from TRBV19 and TRBJ2-7, with D possibly matching TRBD2 (5 bases). Germline V CDR1 and CDR2: LNHDA, SQIVND (reference sequence). The germline V and J ends were trimmed by 1 base and 0 bases, with 10 bases remaining between them. The CDR3 has 15 amino acids.

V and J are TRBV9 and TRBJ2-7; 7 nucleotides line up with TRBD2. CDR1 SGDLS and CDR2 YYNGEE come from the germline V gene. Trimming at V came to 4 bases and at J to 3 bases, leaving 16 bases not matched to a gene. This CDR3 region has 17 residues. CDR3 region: CASSPTPAAGTFYEQYF. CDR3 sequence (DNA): TGTGCCAGCAGCCCCACACCAGCAGCGGGAACCTTCTACGAGCAGTACTTC.

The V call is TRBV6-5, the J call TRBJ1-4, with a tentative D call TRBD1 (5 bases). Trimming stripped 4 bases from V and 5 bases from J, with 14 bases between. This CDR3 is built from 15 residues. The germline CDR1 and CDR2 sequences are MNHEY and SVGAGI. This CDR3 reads CASSSLTASNEKLFF. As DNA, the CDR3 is TGTGCCAGCAGTTCCTTGACAGCCTCAAATGAAAAACTGTTTTTT.

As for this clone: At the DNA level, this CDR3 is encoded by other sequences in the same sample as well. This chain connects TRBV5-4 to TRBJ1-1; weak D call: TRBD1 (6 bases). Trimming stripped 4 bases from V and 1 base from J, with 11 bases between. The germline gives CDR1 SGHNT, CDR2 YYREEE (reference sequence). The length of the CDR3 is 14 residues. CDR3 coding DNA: TGTGCCAGCAGCCTACAGGGTGCGAACACTGAAGCTTTCTTT. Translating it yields CASSLQGANTEAFF. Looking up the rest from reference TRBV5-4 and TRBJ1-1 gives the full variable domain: ETGVTQSPTHLIKTRGQQVTLRCSSQSGHNTVSWYQQALGQGPQFIFQYYREEENGRGNFPPRFSGLQFPNYSSELNVNALELDDSALYLCASSLQGANTEAFFGQGTRLTVV.

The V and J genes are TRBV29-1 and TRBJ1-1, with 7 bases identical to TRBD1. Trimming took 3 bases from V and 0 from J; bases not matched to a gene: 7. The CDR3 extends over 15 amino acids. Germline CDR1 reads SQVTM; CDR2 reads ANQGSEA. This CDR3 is CSVDATGTVNTEAFF. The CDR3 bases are TGCAGCGTTGACGCCACGGGGACAGTGAACACTGAAGCTTTCTTT. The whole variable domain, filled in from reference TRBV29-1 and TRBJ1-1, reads SAVISQKPSRDICQRGTSLTIQCQVDSQVTMMFWYRQQPGQSLTLIATANQGSEATYESGFVIDKFPISRPNLTFSTLTVSNMSPEDSSIYLCSVDATGTVNTEAFFGQGTRLTVV.

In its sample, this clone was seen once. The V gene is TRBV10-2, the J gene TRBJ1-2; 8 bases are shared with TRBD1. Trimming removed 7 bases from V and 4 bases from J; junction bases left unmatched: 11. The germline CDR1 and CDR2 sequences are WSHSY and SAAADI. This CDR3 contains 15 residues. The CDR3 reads CASMGGQGAFYGYTF. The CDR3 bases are TGCGCCAGCATGGGTGGGCAGGGGGCCTTCTATGGCTACACCTTC.

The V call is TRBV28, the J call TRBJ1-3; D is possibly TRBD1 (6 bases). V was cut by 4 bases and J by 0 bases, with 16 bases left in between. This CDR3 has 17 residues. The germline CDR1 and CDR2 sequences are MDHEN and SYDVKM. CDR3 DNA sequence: TGTGCCAGCAGTTCTCAACCGGGACACAGCTCTGGAAACACCATATATTTT. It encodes CASSSQPGHSSGNTIYF.

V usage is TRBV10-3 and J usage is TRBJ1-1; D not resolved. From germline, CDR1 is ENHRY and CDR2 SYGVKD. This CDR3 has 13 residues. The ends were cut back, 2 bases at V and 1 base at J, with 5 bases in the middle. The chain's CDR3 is CAISENRNTEAFF. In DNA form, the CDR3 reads TGTGCCATCAGTGAGAATAGGAACACTGAAGCTTTCTTT.

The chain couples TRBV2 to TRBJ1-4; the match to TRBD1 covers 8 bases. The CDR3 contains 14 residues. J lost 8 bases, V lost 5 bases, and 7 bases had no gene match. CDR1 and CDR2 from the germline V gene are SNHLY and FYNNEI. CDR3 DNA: TGTGCCAGCAGTACACAGGGGGGAGGCGAAAAACTGTTTTTT. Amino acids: CASSTQGGGEKLFF.

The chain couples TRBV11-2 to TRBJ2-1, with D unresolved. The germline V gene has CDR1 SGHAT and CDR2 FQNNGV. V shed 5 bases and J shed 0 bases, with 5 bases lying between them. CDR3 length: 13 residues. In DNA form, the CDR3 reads TGTGCCAGCAGCCTAAACTCCTACAATGAGCAGTTCTTC. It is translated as CASSLNSYNEQFF.

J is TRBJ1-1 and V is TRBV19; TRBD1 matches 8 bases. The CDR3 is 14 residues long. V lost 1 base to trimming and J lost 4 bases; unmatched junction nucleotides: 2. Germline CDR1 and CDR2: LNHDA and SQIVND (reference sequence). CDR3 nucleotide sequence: TGTGCCAGTAGTATAGGGACAGGGATCACTGAAGCTTTCTTT. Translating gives CASSIGTGITEAFF.

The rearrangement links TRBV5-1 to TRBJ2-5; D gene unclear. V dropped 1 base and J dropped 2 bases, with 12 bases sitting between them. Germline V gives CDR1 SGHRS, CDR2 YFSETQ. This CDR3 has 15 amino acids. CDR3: CASSLSTQAQETQYF. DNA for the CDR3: TGCGCCAGCAGCTTGTCCACCCAGGCGCAAGAGACCCAGTACTTC.

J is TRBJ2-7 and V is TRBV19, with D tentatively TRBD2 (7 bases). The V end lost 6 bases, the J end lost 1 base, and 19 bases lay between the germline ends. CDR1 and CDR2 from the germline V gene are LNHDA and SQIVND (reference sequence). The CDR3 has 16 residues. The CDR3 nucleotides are TGTGCCAGTAGGACCAGTGGGGGGGGCGATTCCTACGAGCAGTACTTC. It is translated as CASRTSGGGDSYEQYF.

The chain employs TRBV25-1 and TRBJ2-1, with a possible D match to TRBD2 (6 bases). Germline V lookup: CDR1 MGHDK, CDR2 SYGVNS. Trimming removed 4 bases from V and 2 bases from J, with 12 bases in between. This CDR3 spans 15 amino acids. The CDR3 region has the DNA TGTGCCAGCAGTGGAGCGGGTGGCCCCTACAATGAGCAGTTCTTC. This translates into CASSGAGGPYNEQFF. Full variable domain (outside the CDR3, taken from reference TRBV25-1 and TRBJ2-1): EADIYQTPRYLVIGTGKKITLECSQTMGHDKMYWYQQDPGMELHLIHYSYGVNSTEKGDLSSESTVSRIRTEHFPLTLESARPSHTSQYLCASSGAGGPYNEQFFGPGTRLTVL.

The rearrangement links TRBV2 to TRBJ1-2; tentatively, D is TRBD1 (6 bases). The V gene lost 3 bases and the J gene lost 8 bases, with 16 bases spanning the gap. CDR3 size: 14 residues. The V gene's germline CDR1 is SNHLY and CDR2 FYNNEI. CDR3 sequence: CASSEMGGQGGYTF. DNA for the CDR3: TGTGCCAGCAGTGAGATGGGGGGGCAGGGAGGCTACACCTTC.

The CDR3 bases are TGTGCCTGGAGTTTTACAGGGGACAGCTATGGCTACACCTTC. Residues: CAWSFTGDSYGYTF. V usage is TRBV30 and J usage is TRBJ1-2; 7 positions match TRBD1. Germline V gene lookup returns CDR1 GTSNPN and CDR2 SVGIG (reference sequence). There are 14 residues in the CDR3. Unmatched junction bases numbered 7, after V lost 2 bases and J lost 4 bases.

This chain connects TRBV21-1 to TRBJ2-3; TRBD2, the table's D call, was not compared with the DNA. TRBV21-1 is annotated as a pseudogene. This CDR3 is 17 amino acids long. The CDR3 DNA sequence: TGTGCCAGCAGAGCACTCTGGGGGGGGTACAGCACAGATACGCAGTATTTT. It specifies CASRALWGGYSTDTQYF.

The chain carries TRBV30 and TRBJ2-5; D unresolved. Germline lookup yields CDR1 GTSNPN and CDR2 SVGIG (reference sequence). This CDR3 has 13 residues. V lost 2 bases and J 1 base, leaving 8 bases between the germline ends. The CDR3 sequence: CAWSPDLQETQYF. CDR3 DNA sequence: TGTGCCTGGAGTCCAGATCTCCAAGAGACCCAGTACTTC.

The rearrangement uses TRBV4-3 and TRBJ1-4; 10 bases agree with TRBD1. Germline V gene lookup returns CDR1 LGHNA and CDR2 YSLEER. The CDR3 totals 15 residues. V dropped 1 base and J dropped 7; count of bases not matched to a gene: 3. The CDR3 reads CASSQGDRGGEKLFF. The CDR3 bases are TGCGCCAGCAGCCAAGGGGACAGGGGCGGTGAAAAACTGTTTTTT.

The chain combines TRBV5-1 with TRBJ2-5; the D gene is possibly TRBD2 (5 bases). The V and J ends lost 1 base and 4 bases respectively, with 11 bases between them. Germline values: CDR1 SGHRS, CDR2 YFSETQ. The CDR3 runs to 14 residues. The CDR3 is CASSLSGVRETQYF. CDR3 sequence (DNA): TGCGCCAGCAGCTTGTCCGGGGTCCGAGAGACCCAGTACTTC. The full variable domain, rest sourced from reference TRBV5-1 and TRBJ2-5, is KAGVTQTPRYLIKTRGQQVTLSCSPISGHRSVSWYQQTPGQGLQFLFEYFSETQRNKGNFPGRFSGRQFSNSRSEMNVSTLELGDSALYLCASSLSGVRETQYFGPGTRLLVL.

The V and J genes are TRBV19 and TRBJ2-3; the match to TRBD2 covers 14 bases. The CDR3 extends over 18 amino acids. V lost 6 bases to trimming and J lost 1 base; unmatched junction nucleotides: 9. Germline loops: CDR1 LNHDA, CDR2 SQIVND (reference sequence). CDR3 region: CASSRGTSGSLGTDTQYF. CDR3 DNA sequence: TGTGCCAGTAGCCGCGGGACTAGCGGGAGTTTAGGCACAGATACGCAGTATTTT.

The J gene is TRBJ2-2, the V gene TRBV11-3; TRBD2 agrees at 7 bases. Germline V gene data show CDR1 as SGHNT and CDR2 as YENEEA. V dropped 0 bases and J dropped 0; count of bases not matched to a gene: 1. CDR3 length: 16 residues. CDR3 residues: CASSLDLAANTGELFF. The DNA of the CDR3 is TGTGCCAGCAGCTTAGATCTAGCGGCGAACACCGGGGAGCTGTTTTTT.

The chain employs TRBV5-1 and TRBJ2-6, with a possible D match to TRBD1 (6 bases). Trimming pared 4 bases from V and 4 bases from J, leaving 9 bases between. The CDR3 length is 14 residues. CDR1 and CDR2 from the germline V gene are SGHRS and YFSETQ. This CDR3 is CASSTGTGANVLTF. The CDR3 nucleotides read TGCGCCAGCAGCACCGGGACAGGGGCCAACGTCCTGACTTTC.

The CDR3 sequence: CASSLGSTRMGSYEQYF. The CDR3 DNA sequence: TGTGCCAGCAGCTTAGGGTCTACTAGAATGGGCTCCTACGAGCAGTACTTC. The V and J genes are TRBV7-9 and TRBJ2-7; possibly TRBD2 for D (5 bases). Germline-derived CDR1 and CDR2 are SEHNR and FQNEAQ (reference sequence). V was pared by 1 base and J by 0 bases, with 16 bases between. The CDR3 is 17 residues long.

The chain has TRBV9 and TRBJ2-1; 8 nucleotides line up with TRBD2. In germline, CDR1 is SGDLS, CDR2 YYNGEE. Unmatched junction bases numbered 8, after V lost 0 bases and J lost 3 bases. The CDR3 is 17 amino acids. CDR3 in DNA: TGTGCCAGCAGCGTAGAAGGGCTAGCGGGCAACTACAATGAGCAGTTCTTC. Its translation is CASSVEGLAGNYNEQFF.